What follows are 22 T cell receptor beta chains derived from one specimen sequenced in a study of regulatory T cells in long-lasting Graves disease. The time point is: newly diagnosed GD, antithyroid drugs for less than 3 months. Scientists built the TCR library using RNA that was extracted from PBMCs. Combining iRepertoire HTBI primers with Arm-PCR of CDR3 regions, the authors built TCR beta libraries. Using its own MiXCR run on the multiplex PCR reads, TCRdb lists one record per CDR3 protein. The repertoire includes about 220,000 distinct CDR3 sequences, approximately 18% of them detected once, and about an eighth sits in the top ten. These data also formed part of another study, on T cells in Graves' hyperthyroidism and ophthalmopathy.

The sequenced sample was peripheral blood mononuclear cells (PBMCs), obtained at new diagnosis, from a patient treated with antithyroid drugs. These receptors were collected from a woman younger than 45 with Graves disease.

The rearrangement uses TRBV11-2 and TRBJ1-2; D is uncertain. The CDR3 is 13 residues long. Germline CDR1 and CDR2: SGHAT and FQNNGV. CDR3 amino acids: CVAFQAIGDGYTF. The CDR3 region has the DNA TGTGTCGCATTCCAGGCCATCGGGGATGGCTACACCTTC. The complete variable domain, with remaining parts taken from reference TRBV11-2 and TRBJ1-2, reads EAGVAQSPRYKIIEKRQSVAFWCNPISGHATLYWYQQILGQGPKLLIQFQNNGVVDDSQLPKDRFSAERLKGVDSTLKIQPAKLEDSAVYLCVAFQAIGDGYTFGSGTRLTVV.

This clonotype was recorded many times. The V call is TRBV2, the J call TRBJ2-3; TRBD2 matches 8 bases. This CDR3 is built from 14 residues. The trim removed 6 bases at V and 4 bases at J, leaving 6 bases unmatched. Germline-derived CDR1 and CDR2 are SNHLY and FYNNEI. The CDR3 DNA sequence: TGTGCCAGCAGGGAGCGGGAGTACGCAGATACGCAGTATTTT. This gives the protein CASREREYADTQYF.

Concerning this clonotype: Being one base from a much bigger clone, this may be a read error. This chain uses TRBV6-1 with TRBJ1-6; tentatively, D is TRBD1 (6 bases). Trimming removed 2 bases from V and 7 bases from J, with 15 bases in between. The CDR3 consists of 16 residues. Germline V gene data show CDR1 as MNHNS and CDR2 as SASEGT. For the CDR3, the DNA is TGTGCCAGCAGTGAACGGGGGGCAATGGGGAATTCACCCCTCCACTTT. It codes for CASSERGAMGNSPLHF.

The sample holds many counts of this clonotype. The V and J genes are TRBV27 and TRBJ1-6, with a tentative D call TRBD1 (5 bases). This CDR3 comprises 14 residues. V lost 2 bases and J 11 bases, leaving 13 bases between the germline ends. Germline lookup yields CDR1 MNHEY and CDR2 SMNVEV (reference sequence). The CDR3 sequence is CASSLDYEGTPLHF. In nucleotides, the CDR3 is TGTGCCAGCAGTTTAGATTATGAGGGGACACCCCTCCACTTT.

This clonotype has ten or more counts. The CDR3 DNA follows: TGTGCCAGCAGTGAAAGGGAGGACTATGGCTACACCTTC. Its protein product is CASSEREDYGYTF. The chain carries TRBV6-1 and TRBJ1-2; D is unclear. The length of the CDR3 is 13 residues. Germline lookup yields CDR1 MNHNS and CDR2 SASEGT. V shed 2 bases and J shed 3 bases, with 7 bases lying between them.

This clonotype came up many times. The chain combines TRBV14 with TRBJ2-7, with 8 positions matching TRBD2. In germline, CDR1 is SGHDN, CDR2 FVKESK. V trimming: 3 bases; J trimming: 5 bases; junction bases outside the gene matches: 12. This CDR3 is built from 16 residues. CDR3 bases: TGTGCCAGCAGCCAGAGGACCAGCGGGAGAGTACACGAGCAGTACTTC. This sequence encodes CASSQRTSGRVHEQYF.

This clonotype was counted ten times or more. The chain joins TRBV27 to TRBJ1-1; D is ambiguous. Between the trimmed V and J ends, which lost 2 bases and 1 base, there was a span of 8 bases. Germline V gene sequence: CDR1 MNHEY, CDR2 SMNVEV (reference sequence). CDR3 size: 14 residues. Here the CDR3 DNA reads TGTGCCAGCAGTTTACGGGGAGGGAACACTGAAGCTTTCTTT. Translation: CASSLRGGNTEAFF.

This sequence joins TRBV24-1 and TRBJ2-1; 7 nucleotides agree with TRBD2. J was trimmed by 0 bases and V by 10 bases; bases with no gene match: 5. CDR1 and CDR2 from the germline V gene are KGHDR and SFDVKD. The CDR3 contains 14 residues. This CDR3 is CATSGGSSYNEQFF. The CDR3 region has the DNA TGTGCCACGTCGGGCGGGAGCTCCTACAATGAGCAGTTCTTC.

This clonotype has only a few counts. The chain employs TRBV29-1 and TRBJ2-7, with D unclear. Between the trimmed V and J ends, which lost 5 bases and 5 bases, there was a span of 7 bases. The CDR3 is 10 amino acids. Germline CDR1 SQVTM, CDR2 ANQGSEA. This chain's CDR3 is CSVSRNEQYF. CDR3 sequence (DNA): TGCAGCGTTAGCAGGAACGAGCAGTACTTC.

This clonotype was counted ten times or more. V and J are TRBV7-8 and TRBJ1-2, with D perhaps matching TRBD1 (5 bases). From germline, CDR1 is SGHVS and CDR2 FQNEAQ. This CDR3 spans 14 amino acids. The V end lost 2 bases, the J end lost 4 bases, and 11 bases lay between the germline ends. CDR3 DNA: TGTGCCAGCAGCTTACAGGGTCGGGGCTATGGCTACACCTTC. It yields the protein CASSLQGRGYGYTF.

This clonotype has only a few counts. The V call is TRBV5-1, the J call TRBJ2-1; 9 bases are a match to TRBD1. Germline lookup yields CDR1 SGHRS and CDR2 YFSETQ. There are 15 residues in the CDR3. V lost 3 bases, J lost 6 bases, and 7 bases stayed unmatched. As DNA, the CDR3 is TGCGCCAGCAGCTCATGGACAGGGGTGGCCAATGAGCAGTTCTTC. It translates to CASSSWTGVANEQFF.

On this clonotype: The DNA is omitted, as the CDR3 cannot be located on it reliably, and the CDR3 follows TCRdb's listing. Here the CDR3 reads CASQASSGGAEVWTPGSCFF. The chain carries TRBV19 and TRBJ2-2; TRBD2 is taken as the D call from the table, unchecked against the DNA. The germline V gene has CDR1 LNHDA and CDR2 SQIVND (reference sequence). Inclusive of both ends, the CDR3 amounts to 20 amino acids.

In regard to this clonotype: This may arise from a read error, as a much more abundant clone is one base away. V and J are TRBV2 and TRBJ2-3; 13 bases are a match to TRBD2. This CDR3 has 15 residues. Germline V gene lookup returns CDR1 SNHLY and CDR2 FYNNEI. V dropped 6 bases and J dropped 3; count of bases not matched to a gene: 3. DNA of the CDR3: TGTGCCAGCAGGGGACTAGCGGGGCTTACAGATACGCAGTATTTT. This gives the protein CASRGLAGLTDTQYF.

The table lists this clonotype with a few counts. J is TRBJ2-4 and V is TRBV5-1; D is possibly TRBD2 (6 bases). Germline V gene sequence: CDR1 SGHRS, CDR2 YFSETQ. The V and J ends lost 6 bases and 1 base respectively, with 20 bases between them. The CDR3 contains 17 residues. The CDR3 loop is CASKAGPPLWAKNIQYF. CDR3 coding DNA: TGCGCCAGCAAGGCGGGACCTCCCCTATGGGCCAAAAACATTCAGTACTTC.

The table lists this clonotype with many counts. The genes are TRBV20-1 and TRBJ2-7; a weak D match, TRBD1 (5 bases). This CDR3 spans 14 amino acids. CDR1 DFQATT and CDR2 SNEGSKA come from the germline V gene (reference sequence). Trimming removed 6 bases from V and 2 bases from J, with 17 bases in between. CDR3 nucleotide sequence: TGCAGTGCGAAACGACAGACAAAAGCCTACGAGCAGTACTTC. The encoded protein is CSAKRQTKAYEQYF.

The table lists this clonotype with many counts. The rearrangement joins TRBV20-1 to TRBJ2-7, with D unclear. CDR3 length: 15 residues. V lost 1 base and J 0 bases, leaving 13 bases between the germline ends. Per germline, CDR1 DFQATT and CDR2 SNEGSKA (reference sequence). The CDR3 DNA sequence: TGCAGTGCTAGAGGGGTATTGGACGGCTCCTACGAGCAGTACTTC. Translated: CSARGVLDGSYEQYF.

Many counts were recorded for this clonotype. Since no conserved phenylalanine or tryptophan closes the CDR3, a read error is the likely cause. The DNA is left out, because the CDR3 cannot be placed on it with certainty; the CDR3 is given as TCRdb lists it. The CDR3 loop reads CASKIRGPRVS. The chain employs TRBV6-1 and TRBJ2-5; TRBD1 is the table's D call and was not checked against the DNA. The CDR3 contains 11 residues when both ends are counted. CDR1 is MNHNS, CDR2 SASEGT, per germline.

There are many counts of this clonotype. CDR3 in DNA: TGTGCCAGCAGCCGTGGGGGCTATCTATATGTGGGCTACACCTTC. Its protein product is CASSRGGYLYVGYTF. The chain is built from TRBV5-8 and TRBJ1-2, with D possibly matching TRBD1 (6 bases). This CDR3 region has 15 residues. Deletions cut 4 bases from V and 8 bases from J, with 21 bases between. Germline-derived CDR1 and CDR2 are SGHTS and YDEGEE.

This clonotype was seen ten or more times. The V gene is TRBV3-1, the J gene TRBJ2-3; possibly TRBD1 for D (7 bases). Germline V gives CDR1 LGHDT, CDR2 YNNKEL (reference sequence). V was trimmed by 0 bases and J by 6 bases, leaving 16 bases between them. The CDR3 is 16 residues long. The CDR3: CASSQDRRGRRDTQYF. CDR3 DNA sequence: TGTGCCAGCAGCCAAGATCGGAGGGGGCGCAGGGATACGCAGTATTTT.

In this sample, this clonotype turned up many times. CDR3 in amino acids: CSFKAGGRETQYF. CDR3 nucleotides: TGCAGTTTTAAGGCAGGGGGCAGGGAGACCCAGTACTTC. J is TRBJ2-5 and V is TRBV29-1; 8 bases line up with TRBD1. The CDR3 covers 13 residues. Per germline, CDR1 SQVTM and CDR2 ANQGSEA.

In its sample, this clonotype was seen many times. This chain's CDR3 is CASSFIAGQPQHF. CDR3 nucleotides: TGTGCCAGCAGCTTCATCGCAGGCCAGCCCCAGCATTTT. The chain combines TRBV27 with TRBJ1-5; D call uncertain. V was clipped by 6 bases and J by 7 bases, with 13 bases between them. The CDR3 consists of 13 residues. The germline V gene has CDR1 MNHEY and CDR2 SMNVEV (reference sequence).

This clonotype has at least ten counts. V and J are TRBV3-1 and TRBJ1-1; the match to TRBD1 covers 8 bases. CDR1 is LGHDT, CDR2 YNNKEL, per germline (reference sequence). The CDR3 is 14 amino acids. Germline trimming cut 3 bases from V and 0 bases from J; bases unmatched to any gene: 0. The CDR3, as DNA: TGTGCCAGCAGCCAGGGACAGGTGAACACTGAAGCTTTCTTT. Translating gives CASSQGQVNTEAFF.